Below are 9 T cell receptor beta chains sequenced from a single sample in a study of blood T cell repertoires in COVID-19 (dated by TCRdb to the early 2020s). The method behind the library was the immunoSEQ multiplex PCR assay. The source is immuneACCESS, and TCRdb retained only in-frame sequences with V and J called. Part of the clones is not carried over; for the studies checked, unresolved V genes explain less than half of this, and the remainder is unexplained. In this sample the table shows about 230,000 clones, roughly 85% of which occur a single time. 5.1% of the sample is in the top ten clones. The sequenced sample was peripheral blood. The source of these receptors is a man aged 50 to 59 with COVID-19, enrolled during active disease.

This chain links TRBV5-1 with TRBJ2-3, with 11 bases lining up with TRBD2. This CDR3 is 16 amino acids long. V lost 2 bases to trimming and J lost 4 bases; unmatched junction nucleotides: 6. Per germline, CDR1 SGHRS and CDR2 YFSETQ. The CDR3 sequence: CASSLFTSGGADTQYF. CDR3 bases: TGCGCCAGCAGCTTATTCACTAGCGGGGGCGCAGATACGCAGTATTTT.

V usage is TRBV4-1 and J usage is TRBJ2-1, with 11 nucleotides matching TRBD2. Trimming took 0 bases from V and 4 from J; bases not matched to a gene: 5. The CDR3 spans 17 residues. Germline-derived CDR1 and CDR2 are MGHRA and YSYEKL. The chain's CDR3 is CASSQEGTSGLYNEQFF. The DNA of the CDR3 is TGCGCCAGCAGCCAAGAAGGGACTAGCGGATTATACAATGAGCAGTTCTTC.

The sample holds a few counts of this clone. The chain uses TRBV20-1 and TRBJ2-7, with D tentatively TRBD2 (5 bases). There are 10 residues in the CDR3. Germline V gene data show CDR1 as DFQATT and CDR2 as SNEGSKA (reference sequence). V was pared by 6 bases and J by 6 bases, with 9 bases between. CDR3 amino acids: CSAGVSEQYF. The CDR3 DNA is TGCAGTGCCGGGGTTTCCGAGCAGTACTTC.

The rearrangement uses TRBV11-1 and TRBJ2-7; 9 bases are a match to TRBD1. CDR3 length equals 15 residues. CDR1 SGHAT and CDR2 FQDESV come from the germline V gene (reference sequence). Trimming took 7 bases from V and 4 from J; bases not matched to a gene: 11. CDR3 nucleotides: TGTGCCAGCAACGATCCGGGACAGGGACAATACGAGCAGTACTTC. As protein: CASNDPGQGQYEQYF.

This clone was found once. The V call is TRBV5-6, the J call TRBJ1-2; no clear D gene. V was cut by 4 bases and J by 3 bases, with 13 bases left in between. CDR3 length: 14 residues. Germline CDR1 SGHDT, CDR2 YYEEEE. The CDR3 coding sequence is TGTGCCAGCAGCCCCACCGGAGCCGACTATGGCTACACCTTC. Its translation: CASSPTGADYGYTF.

The chain couples TRBV6-5 to TRBJ2-2, with 8 bases matching TRBD1. Trimming cost V 6 bases and J 3 bases; bases outside gene matches: 6. CDR1 is MNHEY, CDR2 SVGAGI, per germline. This CDR3 region has 15 residues. CDR3 sequence reads: CASRADRADTGELFF. The CDR3 nucleotides read TGTGCCAGCAGAGCGGACAGGGCGGACACCGGGGAGCTGTTTTTT.

The chain combines TRBV29-1 with TRBJ1-1; 7 bases map to TRBD1. There are 14 residues in the CDR3. J was trimmed by 4 bases and V by 7 bases; bases with no gene match: 12. Germline CDR1 SQVTM, CDR2 ANQGSEA. The CDR3 bases are TGCAGCGCTGATTCTCAGGGGGTGTCCACTGAAGCTTTCTTT. Its protein is CSADSQGVSTEAFF.

This rearrangement joins TRBV3-1 (or the pseudogene TRBV3-2) to TRBJ1-6; D possibly corresponds to TRBD1 (5 bases). The CDR3 sequence is 17 residues long. Trimming shortened V by 0 bases and J by 7 bases, and 16 bases separated the two germline ends. Germline CDR1 LGHDT, CDR2 YNNKEL (reference sequence). This chain's CDR3 is CASSQEDIYLQNSPLHF. The CDR3 bases are TGTGCCAGCAGCCAAGAGGACATTTATCTCCAAAATTCACCCCTCCACTTT.

The V call is TRBV4-1, the J call TRBJ2-3, with 8 bases matching TRBD2. Trimming took 2 bases from V and 5 from J; bases not matched to a gene: 6. The length of the CDR3 is 15 residues. Germline CDR1 and CDR2: MGHRA and YSYEKL. The CDR3 DNA sequence: TGCGCCAGCAGCCAATTCGGGGGGGCATTAGATACGCAGTATTTT. This codes for CASSQFGGALDTQYF.